Following are 32 T cell receptor beta chains from one sample sequenced in a study of vaccination and CD4 T cells after COVID-19. Their antigen targets remain unknown. CD4+ T cells that had been cultured provided DNA sequenced with the Oncomine TCR Beta short-read assay. TCRdb analysed the PCR reads with MiXCR anew, one entry per CDR3 protein. The table records about 26,000 distinct CDR3 sequences, roughly 40% of them present only once. Stated time point: late sampling 161 to 241 days after vaccination in three convalescent patients. As to treatment: approximately 9-day PBMC culture with coronavirus spike peptide pools or control peptides (ViraFEST assay). The source material was CD4+ T cells from blood, cultured in vitro, sampled about 7 months after SARS-CoV-2 vaccination. Every receptor here comes from a human donor who had recovered from COVID-19.

This clonotype was seen more than once but under ten times. The CDR3 region is CASRRTGYNEQFF. The DNA for the CDR3 is TGTGCCAGCAGGCGGACAGGCTACAATGAGCAGTTCTTC. V is TRBV6-1 and J is TRBJ2-1; 7 nucleotides agree with TRBD1. V lost 6 bases and J lost 3; bases outside the gene matches: 2. The CDR3 runs 13 residues. CDR1 and CDR2 from the germline V gene are MNHNS and SASEGT.

The chain joins TRBV7-8 to TRBJ2-3; D gene uncertain. The CDR3 runs to 15 residues. Trimming pared 5 bases from V and 5 bases from J, leaving 17 bases between. In germline, CDR1 is SGHVS, CDR2 FQNEAQ. The CDR3 reads CASSPSSARGDTQYF. The CDR3 region has the DNA TGTGCCAGCAGCCCCTCAAGCGCGAGAGGAGATACGCAGTATTTT.

This chain uses TRBV7-9 with TRBJ2-5; possibly TRBD1 or TRBD2 for D (5 bases each). In germline, CDR1 is SEHNR, CDR2 FQNEAQ (reference sequence). The CDR3 has 14 amino acids. Trimming took 1 base from V and 7 from J, leaving 13 bases between them. CDR3 nucleotides: TGTGCCAGCAGCTTAGAGGGGACGGCGGGGACCCAGTACTTC. Residues: CASSLEGTAGTQYF.

V is TRBV6-1 and J is TRBJ2-2; D might be TRBD1 (6 bases). Germline V gene data show CDR1 as MNHNS and CDR2 as SASEGT. V lost 6 bases, J lost 0 bases, and 14 bases lay in between. CDR3 length equals 16 residues. CDR3 amino acids: CASRAPTGSNTGELFF. The DNA for the CDR3 is TGTGCCAGCAGAGCCCCGACAGGATCGAACACCGGGGAGCTGTTTTTT.

The chain recombines TRBV2 with TRBJ1-1, with TRBD1 as a possible D gene (5 bases). This CDR3 has 14 residues. V was cut by 5 bases and J by 7 bases, with 17 bases left in between. CDR1 and CDR2 from the germline V gene are SNHLY and FYNNEI. CDR3 amino acids: CASSLRRGTDEAFF. DNA for the CDR3: TGTGCCAGCAGTCTTCGGAGGGGCACGGATGAAGCTTTCTTT.

This clonotype was observed once. The chain has TRBV9 and TRBJ2-5; 12 bases map to TRBD2. Losses at the gene ends were 3 bases for V and 5 bases for J; bases not matched to a gene: 8. Germline V gene data show CDR1 as SGDLS and CDR2 as YYNGEE. The CDR3 covers 16 residues. The CDR3 region is CASSGRLAGVGETQYF. The CDR3 DNA reads as TGTGCCAGCAGCGGAAGACTAGCGGGAGTGGGGGAGACCCAGTACTTC.

V usage is TRBV28 and J usage is TRBJ2-1; 7 bases are a match to TRBD1. Per germline, CDR1 MDHEN and CDR2 SYDVKM. The CDR3 runs to 16 residues. V trimming: 8 bases; J trimming: 2 bases; junction bases outside the gene matches: 12. The CDR3 region has the DNA TGTGCCAGCCCCCCCGTAAGGACAGGAGCCTACAATGAGCAGTTCTTC. Its protein is CASPPVRTGAYNEQFF.

The chain carries TRBV11-3 and TRBJ2-7; TRBD1 agrees at 8 bases. The germline gives CDR1 SGHNT, CDR2 YENEEA. This CDR3 spans 14 amino acids. The V gene end was trimmed by 5 bases and the J gene end by 3 bases; junction bases not matched to a gene: 6. CDR3 sequence reads: CASSLGQADYEQYF. CDR3 nucleotide sequence: TGTGCCAGCAGCCTGGGACAGGCGGACTACGAGCAGTACTTC.

This clonotype has only a few counts. V is TRBV20-1 and J is TRBJ1-2; D unclear. CDR1 DFQATT and CDR2 SNEGSKA come from the germline V gene (reference sequence). Deletions cut 2 bases from V and 5 bases from J, with 15 bases between. The CDR3 is made up of 14 amino acids. The CDR3 reads CSARKTEIGYGYTF. The CDR3 nucleotides read TGCAGTGCTAGAAAGACGGAGATCGGGTATGGCTACACCTTC.

The J gene is TRBJ2-7, the V gene TRBV28, with 7 bases that match TRBD1. The CDR3 has 17 residues. Germline CDR1 reads MDHEN; CDR2 reads SYDVKM. V dropped 5 bases and J dropped 4; count of bases not matched to a gene: 17. The CDR3 bases are TGTGCCAGCAGTAGTCACGTCCAGGGGGTTGGGGATTACGAGCAGTACTTC. It specifies CASSSHVQGVGDYEQYF. Using reference TRBV28 and TRBJ2-7 for the parts outside the CDR3, the full variable domain is DVKVTQSSRYLVKRTGEKVFLECVQDMDHENMFWYRQDPGLGLRLIYFSYDVKMKEKGDIPEGYSVSREKKERFSLILESASTNQTSMYLCASSSHVQGVGDYEQYFGPGTRLTVT.

The chain links TRBV19 to TRBJ2-5; D is uncertain. Germline V CDR1 and CDR2: LNHDA, SQIVND (reference sequence). CDR3 size: 12 residues. V lost 8 bases and J 3 bases, leaving 10 bases between the germline ends. This CDR3 reads CASGIYEETQYF. The CDR3 nucleotides read TGTGCCAGTGGGATCTACGAAGAGACCCAGTACTTC.

This clonotype was seen more than once but under ten times. V and J are TRBV20-1 and TRBJ2-3; D is undetermined. Germline CDR1 and CDR2: DFQATT and SNEGSKA (reference sequence). The V gene lost 2 bases and the J gene lost 0 bases, with 9 bases spanning the gap. CDR3 size: 14 residues. The DNA of the CDR3 is TGCAGTGCTAGACAGGACCCTAGCACAGATACGCAGTATTTT. This codes for CSARQDPSTDTQYF.

CDR3 DNA sequence: TGTGCCAGCAGAGGGGATGGCAATTCACCCCTCCACTTT. Encoded protein: CASRGDGNSPLHF. This rearrangement joins TRBV12-3 or TRBV12-4 to TRBJ1-6; a weak D match, TRBD1 (5 bases). This CDR3 is 13 amino acids long. The ends were cut back, 6 bases at V and 7 bases at J, with 10 bases in the middle.

The CDR3 loop reads CASSPSNQETQYF. DNA of the CDR3: TGTGCCAGCTCACCCTCCAACCAAGAGACCCAGTACTTC. The V and J genes are TRBV18 and TRBJ2-5, with D hard to call. V gave up 3 bases and J gave up 0 bases, with 5 bases separating them. The CDR3 covers 13 residues. In germline, CDR1 is KGHSH, CDR2 LQKENI.

The CDR3 DNA sequence: TGTGCCAGCTATGTGACAGGGCTCTTCTACGAGCAGTACTTC. This translates into CASYVTGLFYEQYF. The V call is TRBV6-2 or TRBV6-3, the J call TRBJ2-7; TRBD1 matches at 7 bases. The CDR3 length is 14 residues. Trimming cost V 8 bases and J 3 bases; bases outside gene matches: 10. Germline V gene lookup returns CDR1 MNHEY and CDR2 SVGEGT.

With respect to this clonotype: Lacking the conserved final phenylalanine or tryptophan, this CDR3 likely reflects a read error. The chain recombines TRBV28 with TRBJ1-1, with no clear D. The CDR3 length is 13 residues. V was clipped by 2 bases and J by 7 bases, with 11 bases between them. Germline CDR1 is MDHEN and CDR2 is SYDVKM. CDR3 nucleotide sequence: TGTGCCAGCAGTTTACACGGCTTCAATGAAGCTTTCCTT. Translation gives CASSLHGFNEAFL.

This clonotype was counted only a few times. The chain combines TRBV6-1 with TRBJ2-1, with 7 bases matching TRBD2. The CDR3 consists of 11 residues. The V gene's germline CDR1 is MNHNS and CDR2 SASEGT. The J segment lost 7 bases and the V segment lost 7 bases, leaving 1 base of the junction unmatched. CDR3 coding DNA: TGTGCCAGCATGCGGGGGAATGAGCAGTTCTTC. As protein: CASMRGNEQFF.

This chain connects TRBV7-9 to TRBJ1-2; D remains ambiguous. This CDR3 comprises 16 residues. Per the germline V gene, CDR1 is SEHNR and CDR2 is FQNEAQ (reference sequence). V lost 5 bases and J 0 bases, leaving 16 bases between the germline ends. In nucleotides, the CDR3 is TGTGCCAGCAGCCCCCTATCCGGGAGGGCTAACTATGGCTACACCTTC. It translates to CASSPLSGRANYGYTF.

The chain carries TRBV2 and TRBJ1-1, with D possibly TRBD1 on 5 matching bases. Germline V gene sequence: CDR1 SNHLY, CDR2 FYNNEI. The V end was cut by 0 bases, the J end by 12 bases, with 11 bases between. The CDR3 runs 12 residues. The DNA of the CDR3 is TGTGCCAGCAGTGAAGCTGCAGGGTTGACTTTCTTT. Amino acid sequence: CASSEAAGLTFF.

In its sample, this clonotype was seen a few times. The V call is TRBV6-1, the J call TRBJ1-2; TRBD1 matches 8 bases. The germline V gene has CDR1 MNHNS and CDR2 SASEGT. Trimming removed 7 bases from V and 6 bases from J; junction bases left unmatched: 13. The CDR3 consists of 15 residues. The CDR3 DNA reads as TGTGCCAGCAACCCGATAGGACAGGGCCGCAATGGCTACACCTTC. Protein product: CASNPIGQGRNGYTF.

CDR3 region: CASSPLTGRLSGNQPQHF. CDR3 sequence (DNA): TGCGCCAGCAGCCCCCTGACAGGCCGACTGTCGGGCAATCAGCCCCAGCATTTT. This chain joins TRBV4-1 and TRBJ1-5; D perhaps matches TRBD1 (6 bases). The germline V gene has CDR1 MGHRA and CDR2 YSYEKL. The CDR3 spans 18 residues. Trimming took 4 bases from V and 2 from J, leaving 21 bases between them.

V is TRBV5-1 and J is TRBJ1-1, with D possibly matching TRBD1 (5 bases). The CDR3 length is 14 residues. V lost 2 bases and J lost 0, with 8 bases in between. CDR1 is SGHRS and CDR2 is YFSETQ in the germline V gene. Here the CDR3 reads CASSFGGVNTEAFF. CDR3 DNA sequence: TGCGCCAGCAGCTTTGGGGGAGTGAACACTGAAGCTTTCTTT.

This clonotype was seen a handful of times. The V gene is TRBV28, the J gene TRBJ1-2, with unresolved D. CDR3 length: 12 amino acids. Germline V gene sequence: CDR1 MDHEN, CDR2 SYDVKM. Trimming pared 10 bases from V and 2 bases from J, leaving 11 bases between. The CDR3: CATRGGNYGYTF. The DNA of the CDR3 is TGTGCCACCCGGGGAGGGAACTATGGCTACACCTTC.

Only a few counts were recorded for this clonotype. The rearrangement uses TRBV2 and TRBJ2-5; D unresolved. Germline lookup yields CDR1 SNHLY and CDR2 FYNNEI. V was shortened by 6 bases and J by 1 base, with 9 bases between the two germline ends. The CDR3 covers 13 residues. The CDR3: CASRDGPQETQYF. The CDR3 DNA follows: TGTGCCAGCAGGGACGGTCCCCAAGAGACCCAGTACTTC. The full variable domain, rest sourced from reference TRBV2 and TRBJ2-5, is EPEVTQTPSHQVTQMGQEVILRCVPISNHLYFYWYRQILGQKVEFLVSFYNNEISEKSEIFDDQFSVERPDGSNFTLKIRSTKLEDSAMYFCASRDGPQETQYFGPGTRLLVL.

The J gene is TRBJ2-2, the V gene TRBV27; 11 nucleotides line up with TRBD2. In germline, CDR1 is MNHEY, CDR2 SMNVEV (reference sequence). The trim removed 5 bases at V and 7 bases at J, leaving 6 bases unmatched. The CDR3 contains 15 residues. CDR3 protein: CASSPSGRFYGELFF. In DNA, the CDR3 is TGTGCCAGCAGTCCTAGCGGGAGGTTTTACGGGGAGCTGTTTTTT.

The CDR3, as DNA: TGTGCCAGCAGTCGGGGGTGGGGGGTAAGGAACTATGGCTACACCTTC. As protein: CASSRGWGVRNYGYTF. The chain is built from TRBV28 and TRBJ1-2; maybe TRBD1 (5 bases). Between the trimmed V and J ends, which lost 5 bases and 2 bases, there was a span of 18 bases. The CDR3 runs 16 residues. Germline V gene data show CDR1 as MDHEN and CDR2 as SYDVKM.

The rearrangement uses TRBV28 and TRBJ1-1, with TRBD1 matching over 10 bases. Germline trimming cut 8 bases from V and 3 bases from J; bases unmatched to any gene: 12. CDR1 MDHEN and CDR2 SYDVKM come from the germline V gene. There are 16 residues in the CDR3. DNA of the CDR3: TGTGCCAGCCCTTCCGGGACAGGGGTCGGGTACACTGAAGCTTTCTTT. This gives the protein CASPSGTGVGYTEAFF.

This clonotype was counted only a few times. The rearrangement links TRBV7-6 to TRBJ1-5, with D possibly matching TRBD1 (5 bases). CDR1 and CDR2 from the germline V gene are SGHVS and FNYEAQ. V gave up 2 bases and J gave up 6 bases, with 20 bases separating them. This CDR3 is 17 amino acids long. In DNA, the CDR3 is TGTGCCAGCAGCTTAAGGCCGCCCGGGACGGCTCCTCAGCCCCAGCATTTT. It yields the protein CASSLRPPGTAPQPQHF.

The chain uses TRBV19 and TRBJ1-1; 7 positions match TRBD1. The CDR3 has 14 amino acids. The V gene's germline CDR1 is LNHDA and CDR2 SQIVND (reference sequence). The ends lost 6 bases at V and 4 bases at J; junction bases unmatched: 8. CDR3 residues: CASRPPGQFTEAFF. CDR3 in DNA: TGTGCCAGTAGGCCTCCGGGACAGTTCACTGAAGCTTTCTTT.

This clonotype was found a few times. This rearrangement joins TRBV6-1 to TRBJ2-1; 7 bases align to TRBD2. J was trimmed by 0 bases and V by 6 bases; bases with no gene match: 8. The CDR3 contains 16 residues. CDR1 MNHNS and CDR2 SASEGT come from the germline V gene. The CDR3 reads CASRPRGGGSYNEQFF. CDR3 DNA sequence: TGTGCCAGCAGGCCTCGGGGCGGGGGCTCCTACAATGAGCAGTTCTTC.

The V and J genes are TRBV20-1 and TRBJ2-7, with D possibly being TRBD1 (6 bases). From germline, CDR1 is DFQATT and CDR2 SNEGSKA (reference sequence). There are 14 residues in the CDR3. The V gene lost 1 base and the J gene lost 5 bases, with 15 bases spanning the gap. This chain's CDR3 is CSARVLANRDEQYF. The CDR3 coding sequence is TGCAGTGCTAGAGTGTTGGCCAACAGGGACGAGCAGTACTTC.

The chain is built from TRBV25-1 and TRBJ2-1, with TRBD1 as a possible D gene (5 bases). Trimming shortened V by 2 bases and J by 0 bases, and 11 bases separated the two germline ends. Germline assignment: CDR1 MGHDK and CDR2 SYGVNS. The CDR3 loop spans 16 amino acids. This CDR3 reads CASSEGSTVSYNEQFF. In DNA form, the CDR3 reads TGTGCCAGCAGTGAAGGGTCGACAGTCTCCTACAATGAGCAGTTCTTC.